The following is a T cell receptor (beta chain) sequence with its context. The antigen remains unidentified. Both about-4-week and about-12-week second-dose recipients were combined. This record comes from a study of T cell responses to AZD1222 COVID-19 vaccine. Whole-study results and caveats: Spike as a whole was targeted by vaccine-associated CD4 TCRs, dominant at 160-218 and 743-854. Sampled repertoires all dated from after the peak T cell response.

The method was immunoSEQ multiplex PCR; TCRdb's version includes in-frame clones alone and lacks a portion of them. The data hold roughly 120,000 clones, with around 88% observed a single time. The source is an adult who received the AZD1222 COVID-19 vaccine. Sequencing used peripheral blood, obtained 28 days after the second AZD1222 dose.

The CDR3 here is CAISESVAVGETQYF. CDR3 in DNA: TGTGCCATCAGTGAGTCAGTAGCGGTTGGGGAGACCCAGTACTTC. The chain carries TRBV10-3 and TRBJ2-5; the D gene is possibly TRBD2 (6 bases). Trimming shortened V by 0 bases and J by 5 bases, and 13 bases separated the two germline ends. The CDR3 has 15 amino acids. Germline-derived CDR1 and CDR2 are ENHRY and SYGVKD.